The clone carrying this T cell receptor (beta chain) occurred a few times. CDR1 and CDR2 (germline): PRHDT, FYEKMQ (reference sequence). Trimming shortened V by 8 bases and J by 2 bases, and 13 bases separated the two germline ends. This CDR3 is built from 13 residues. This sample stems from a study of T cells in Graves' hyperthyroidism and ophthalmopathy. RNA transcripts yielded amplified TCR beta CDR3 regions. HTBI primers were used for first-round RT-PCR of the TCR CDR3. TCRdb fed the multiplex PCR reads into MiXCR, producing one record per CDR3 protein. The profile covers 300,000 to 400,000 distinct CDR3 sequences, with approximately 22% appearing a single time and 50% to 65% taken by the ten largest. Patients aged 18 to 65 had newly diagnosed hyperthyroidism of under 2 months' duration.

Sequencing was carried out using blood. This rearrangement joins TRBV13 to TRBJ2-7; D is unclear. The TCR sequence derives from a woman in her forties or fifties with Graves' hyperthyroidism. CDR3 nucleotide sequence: TGTGCCAGCCGGCTCCGGGTCGCCTACGAGCAGTACTTC. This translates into CASRLRVAYEQYF.